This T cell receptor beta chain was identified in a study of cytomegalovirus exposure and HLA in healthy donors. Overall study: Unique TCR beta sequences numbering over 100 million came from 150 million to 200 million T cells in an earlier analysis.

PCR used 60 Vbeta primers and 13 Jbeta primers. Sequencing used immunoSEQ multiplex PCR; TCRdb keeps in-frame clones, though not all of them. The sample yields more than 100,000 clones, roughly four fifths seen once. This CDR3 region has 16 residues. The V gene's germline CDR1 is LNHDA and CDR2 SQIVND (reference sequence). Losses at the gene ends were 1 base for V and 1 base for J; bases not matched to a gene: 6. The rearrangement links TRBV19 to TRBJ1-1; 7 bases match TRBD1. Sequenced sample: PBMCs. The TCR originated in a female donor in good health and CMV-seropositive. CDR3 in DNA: TGTGCCAGTAGTATAGGGTGGGACAGACCGAACACTGAAGCTTTCTTT. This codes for CASSIGWDRPNTEAFF.